This T cell receptor beta chain was observed in a study of blood T cell repertoires in COVID-19. Study at large: PBMCs, B-cell-depleted T cells, or T cells provided the cDNA or gDNA that made up the material.

As handled by the study authors: Estimation of nucleated cell counts relied on the amplification of reference gene primers. Profiled with immunoSEQ multiplex PCR; TCRdb holds only in-frame clones, not every one. V, J and clone size were drawn from that table, and D and trimming were deduced from the DNA. The top ten clones hold more than 2% of a sample with about 210,000 clones, approximately 85% of them seen once. The Seattle site enrolled patients during active infection and followed them longitudinally. The CDR3 is made up of 15 amino acids. Germline CDR1 LGHNA, CDR2 YSLEER. V shed 0 bases and J shed 4 bases, with 13 bases lying between them.

The clonotype originates from a woman aged 70-85 years with COVID-19, enrolled during active disease. The V and J genes are TRBV4-3 and TRBJ2-7; no definite D call. The sample consisted of peripheral blood. CDR3 bases: TGCGCCAGCAGCCAAGATCTGACACGAGTTTACGAGCAGTACTTC. Protein: CASSQDLTRVYEQYF.